The subject of this entry is one T cell receptor beta chain. This entry belongs to a study of blood T cell repertoires in COVID-19. Overall study: The United States, Italy and Spain provided the acute and convalescent COVID-19 samples. From T cells, B-cell-depleted T cells, or PBMCs came the material, which was cDNA or gDNA.

Germline CDR1 is MDHEN and CDR2 is SYDVKM. Trimming took off 10 bases at V and 3 bases at J, with 19 bases between the two ends. The CDR3 extends over 15 amino acids. The table came from immunoSEQ multiplex PCR; TCRdb's copy has only in-frame clones and leaves some out. The sample includes about 320,000 clones, around 85% of them seen just once. In terms of age and location, participants ranged from about 18 to 95 years and lived in under 30 US areas. The chain uses TRBV28 and TRBJ1-5; a possible D gene is TRBD1 (5 bases). The origin of this receptor is a woman under 40 who had been exposed to COVID-19. Sample: PBMCs or T cells enriched from blood (not recorded which). The CDR3 nucleotides are TGTGCCACCGTCCCGGAAGGGGTGCTCAATCAGCCCCAGCATTTT. Amino acids: CATVPEGVLNQPQHF.